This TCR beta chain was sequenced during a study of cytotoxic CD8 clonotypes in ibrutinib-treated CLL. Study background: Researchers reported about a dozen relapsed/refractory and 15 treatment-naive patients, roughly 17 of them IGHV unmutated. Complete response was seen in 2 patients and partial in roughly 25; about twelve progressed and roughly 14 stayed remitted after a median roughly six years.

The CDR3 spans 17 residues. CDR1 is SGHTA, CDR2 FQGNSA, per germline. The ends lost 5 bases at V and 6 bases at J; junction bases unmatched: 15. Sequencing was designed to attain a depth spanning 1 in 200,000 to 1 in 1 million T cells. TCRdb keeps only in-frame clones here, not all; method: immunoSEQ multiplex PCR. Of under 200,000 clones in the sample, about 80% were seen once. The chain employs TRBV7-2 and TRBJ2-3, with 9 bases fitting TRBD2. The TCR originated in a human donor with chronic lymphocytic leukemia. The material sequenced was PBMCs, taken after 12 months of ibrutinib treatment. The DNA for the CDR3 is TGTGCCAGCAGCCCCACGGGCGGGGGGGCATTCCGGGATACGCAGTATTTT. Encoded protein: CASSPTGGGAFRDTQYF.